This T cell receptor beta chain appears in the sequencing data of a study of blood T cell repertoires in COVID-19. Germline V CDR1 and CDR2: MNHEY, SVGAGI. The CDR3 spans 13 residues. Trimming took 7 bases from V and 4 from J; bases not matched to a gene: 4. Using immunoSEQ multiplex PCR, the repertoire was profiled, and TCRdb retains in-frame clones only, with some absent. The data hold about 370,000 clones, with 80% to 90% observed a single time. The J gene is TRBJ1-1, the V gene TRBV6-5, with 9 nucleotides matching TRBD1. The clonotype comes from a young man who had recovered from COVID-19. The sequencing sample was made of PBMCs or T cells enriched from blood (not recorded which). CDR3 sequence reads: CASTKTGGTEAFF. The CDR3 DNA follows: TGTGCCAGCACAAAGACAGGGGGCACTGAAGCTTTCTTT.